This T cell receptor beta chain was found in a study of metastatic and nonmetastatic thyroid tumors. Study overall: The comparison covered peripheral blood and tumor or nodule tissue in malignant and benign thyroid patients. Study results and caveats: Malignant tumors reportedly showed significantly higher TCR beta diversity than benign nodules in both blood and tumor.

As originally analysed: Variation in CDR3 across clinicopathological groups served as the basis for constructing a distant-metastasis classifier in papillary thyroid cancer. Using MiXCR, TCRdb reanalyzed the PCR reads. None of the V and J calls come from the authors' own analysis; TCRdb made them. Among 43,000 or so clones listed, approximately 4.1% were seen once. As concerns this clone: Its antigen remains unknown.

Nobody among the patients had been given any treatment before thyroid surgery. This receptor was obtained from a female donor with papillary thyroid cancer or a benign thyroid nodule (not recorded which). Some clones in this sample may be carry-over from other donors' samples. The sequencing sample was made of blood.

CDR3: CASSWTGLYEQYF. The CDR3, as DNA: TGTGCCAGCAGCTGGACAGGGCTCTACGAGCAGTACTTC. The chain combines TRBV7-9 with TRBJ2-7, with 8 bases matching TRBD1. The CDR3 loop spans 13 amino acids. Germline V gene lookup returns CDR1 SEHNR and CDR2 FQNEAQ (reference sequence). Unmatched junction bases numbered 2, after V lost 4 bases and J lost 3 bases.